This paragraph reports one TCR beta chain. V lost 6 bases and J 0 bases, leaving 12 bases between the germline ends. CDR3 length: 16 amino acids. Germline CDR1 SNHLY, CDR2 FYNNEI. The data were taken from a study of blood T cell repertoires in COVID-19. Looking at the study overall: The study drew acute and convalescent COVID-19 samples from the United States, Italy and Spain. From T cells, B-cell-depleted T cells, or PBMCs came the material, which was cDNA or gDNA.

Per the authors' pipeline: Estimated nucleated cell counts came from reference gene primer amplification. TCRdb's copy holds only in-frame clones and misses some; the assay was immunoSEQ multiplex PCR. That table is the source of V, J and clone size, and D and trimming were worked out from the DNA. This table has around 260,000 clones, less than 90% appearing once. The rearrangement uses TRBV2 and TRBJ1-6; tentatively, D is TRBD1 (6 bases). The clonotype was recovered from a man aged 25-45 years with active or convalescent COVID-19. Sequencing was carried out using peripheral blood. CDR3 amino acids: CASRADRHSYNSPLHF. In DNA form, the CDR3 reads TGTGCCAGCAGAGCCGACAGGCACTCCTATAATTCACCCCTCCACTTT.